This T cell receptor beta chain was sequenced in a study of cytomegalovirus exposure and HLA in healthy donors. Findings of the study overall: Roughly even sequencing depth across donors was the assumption behind the presence/absence analyses. About 150 TCR beta chains were listed as cytomegalovirus-associated. Common viral pathogens were later found to be apparently linked to several of the most significant clusters. TCR beta V- and J-gene trimming, according to a later analysis, was linked to a missense DCLRE1C variant.

Concerning this clone: Its antigen is currently unknown.

Germline CDR1 and CDR2: GTSNPN and SVGIG (reference sequence). The V and J ends lost 3 bases and 0 bases respectively, with 7 bases between them. The CDR3 is 13 residues long. With 60 Vbeta and 13 Jbeta primers, the PCR was carried out. Clones were sequenced by immunoSEQ multiplex PCR, and TCRdb holds only the in-frame ones, with some missing. Among 150,000 to 200,000 clones listed, roughly three quarters were seen once. This receptor was identified in a male donor in good health and CMV-seronegative. Sequenced material: PBMCs. J is TRBJ2-3 and V is TRBV30; D possibly corresponds to TRBD2 (5 bases). CDR3 nucleotides: TGTGCCTGGAGCCGGGGTAGCACAGATACGCAGTATTTT. Translation gives CAWSRGSTDTQYF.